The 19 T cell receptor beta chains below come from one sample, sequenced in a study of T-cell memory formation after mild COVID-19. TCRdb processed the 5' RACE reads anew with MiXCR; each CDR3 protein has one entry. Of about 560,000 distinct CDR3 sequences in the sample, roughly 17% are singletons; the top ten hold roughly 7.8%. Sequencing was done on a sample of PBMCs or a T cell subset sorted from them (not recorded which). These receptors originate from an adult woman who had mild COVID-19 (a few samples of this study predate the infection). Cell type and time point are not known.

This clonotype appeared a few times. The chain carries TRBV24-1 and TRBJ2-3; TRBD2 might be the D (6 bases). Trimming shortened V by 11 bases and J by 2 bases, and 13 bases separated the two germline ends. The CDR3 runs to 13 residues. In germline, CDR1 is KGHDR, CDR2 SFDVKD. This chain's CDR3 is CAISGTPTDTQYF. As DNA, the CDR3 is TGTGCCATCTCCGGGACTCCCACAGATACGCAGTATTTT.

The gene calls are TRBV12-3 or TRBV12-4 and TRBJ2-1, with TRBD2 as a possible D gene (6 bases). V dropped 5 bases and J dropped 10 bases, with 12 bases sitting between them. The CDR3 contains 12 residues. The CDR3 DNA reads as TGTGCCAGCAGTCCCAATAGCGGAGAGCAGTTCTTC. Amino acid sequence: CASSPNSGEQFF.

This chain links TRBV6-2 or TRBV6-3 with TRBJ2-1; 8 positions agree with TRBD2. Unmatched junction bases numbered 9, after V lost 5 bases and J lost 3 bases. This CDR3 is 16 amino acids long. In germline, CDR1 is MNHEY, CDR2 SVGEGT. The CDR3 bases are TGTGCCAGCAGTCTAGCGGCGGGAGGCCTCTACAATGAGCAGTTCTTC. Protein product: CASSLAAGGLYNEQFF.

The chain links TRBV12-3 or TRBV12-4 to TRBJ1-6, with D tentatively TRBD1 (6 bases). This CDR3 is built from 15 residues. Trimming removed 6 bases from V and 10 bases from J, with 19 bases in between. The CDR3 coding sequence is TGTGCCAGCAGGCACCTACAGGGAAAGGTCTCACCCCTCCACTTT. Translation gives CASRHLQGKVSPLHF.

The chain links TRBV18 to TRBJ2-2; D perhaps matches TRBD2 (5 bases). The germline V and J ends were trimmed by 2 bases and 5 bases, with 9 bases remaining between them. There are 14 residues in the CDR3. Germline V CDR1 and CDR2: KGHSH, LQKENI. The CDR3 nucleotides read TGTGCCAGCTCACCAGAGGGAATAACCGGGGAGCTGTTTTTT. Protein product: CASSPEGITGELFF.

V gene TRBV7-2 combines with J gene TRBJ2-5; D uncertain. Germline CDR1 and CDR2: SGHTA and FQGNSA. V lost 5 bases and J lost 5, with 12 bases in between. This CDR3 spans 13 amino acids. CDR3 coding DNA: TGTGCCAGCAGCAGCCAAACCCGCGAGACCCAGTACTTC. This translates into CASSSQTRETQYF.

Here the CDR3 DNA reads TGCGCCAGCAGCTTGGGACCAGACGCGAGCTACACCTTC. Residues: CASSLGPDASYTF. The chain recombines TRBV5-1 with TRBJ1-2, with D unclear. The CDR3 spans 13 residues. Germline CDR1 SGHRS, CDR2 YFSETQ. V was trimmed by 0 bases and J by 9 bases, leaving 12 bases between them. Full variable domain (missing parts from reference TRBV5-1 and TRBJ1-2): KAGVTQTPRYLIKTRGQQVTLSCSPISGHRSVSWYQQTPGQGLQFLFEYFSETQRNKGNFPGRFSGRQFSNSRSEMNVSTLELGDSALYLCASSLGPDASYTFGSGTRLTVV.

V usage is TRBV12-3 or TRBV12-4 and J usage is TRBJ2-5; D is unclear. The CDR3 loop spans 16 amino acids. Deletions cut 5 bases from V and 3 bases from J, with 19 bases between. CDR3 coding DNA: TGTGCCAGCAGTCCCGCCTTTTTAAGTAGGAAAGAGACCCAGTACTTC. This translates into CASSPAFLSRKETQYF.

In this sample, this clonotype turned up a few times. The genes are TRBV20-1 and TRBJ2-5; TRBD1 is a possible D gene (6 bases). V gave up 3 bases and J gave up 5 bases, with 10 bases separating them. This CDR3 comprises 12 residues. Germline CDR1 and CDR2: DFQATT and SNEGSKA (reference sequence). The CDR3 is CSARTGMETQYF. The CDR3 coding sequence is TGCAGTGCTAGGACAGGAATGGAGACCCAGTACTTC.

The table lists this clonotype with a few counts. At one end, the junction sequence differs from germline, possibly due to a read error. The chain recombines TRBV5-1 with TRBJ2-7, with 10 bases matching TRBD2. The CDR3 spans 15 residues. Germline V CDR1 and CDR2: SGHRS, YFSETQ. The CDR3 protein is CASSLALAGVYEQYF. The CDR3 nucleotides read TGTGCCAGCAGCTTAGCGCTAGCGGGAGTCTACGAGCAGTACTTC.

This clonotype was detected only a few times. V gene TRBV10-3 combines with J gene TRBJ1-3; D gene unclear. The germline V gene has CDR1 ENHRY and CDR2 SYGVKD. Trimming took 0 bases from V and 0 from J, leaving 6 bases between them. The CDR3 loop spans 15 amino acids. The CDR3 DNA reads TGTGCCATCAGTGAGTCGGCAGGCTCTGGAAACACCATATATTTT. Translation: CAISESAGSGNTIYF.

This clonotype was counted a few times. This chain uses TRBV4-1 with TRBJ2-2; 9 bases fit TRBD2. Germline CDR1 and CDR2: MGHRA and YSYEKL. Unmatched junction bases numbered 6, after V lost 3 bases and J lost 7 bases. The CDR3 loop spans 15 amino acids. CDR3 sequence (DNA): TGCGCCAGCAGCCAGCTAGCGGGAAATATCGGGGAGCTGTTTTTT. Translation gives CASSQLAGNIGELFF.

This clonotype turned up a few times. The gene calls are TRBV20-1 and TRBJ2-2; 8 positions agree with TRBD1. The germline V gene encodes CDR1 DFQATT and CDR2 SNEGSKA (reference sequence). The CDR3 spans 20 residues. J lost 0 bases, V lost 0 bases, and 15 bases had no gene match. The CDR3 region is CSARDRTGSPLTANTGELFF. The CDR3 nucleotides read TGCAGTGCTAGAGATCGGACAGGGTCACCGCTAACCGCGAACACCGGGGAGCTGTTTTTT.

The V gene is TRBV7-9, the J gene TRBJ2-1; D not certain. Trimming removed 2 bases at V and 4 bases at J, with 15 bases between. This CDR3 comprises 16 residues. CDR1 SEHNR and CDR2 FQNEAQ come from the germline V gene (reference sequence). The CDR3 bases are TGTGCCAGCAGCTTAAACGACCGCTTTGTATACAATGAGCAGTTCTTC. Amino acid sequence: CASSLNDRFVYNEQFF.

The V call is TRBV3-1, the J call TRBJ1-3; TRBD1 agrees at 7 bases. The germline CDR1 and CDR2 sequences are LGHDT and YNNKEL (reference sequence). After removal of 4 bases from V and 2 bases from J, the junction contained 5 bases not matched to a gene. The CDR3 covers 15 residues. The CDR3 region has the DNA TGTGCCAGCAGCCGGAAGGGGGCAGCTGGAAACACCATATATTTT. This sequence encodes CASSRKGAAGNTIYF.

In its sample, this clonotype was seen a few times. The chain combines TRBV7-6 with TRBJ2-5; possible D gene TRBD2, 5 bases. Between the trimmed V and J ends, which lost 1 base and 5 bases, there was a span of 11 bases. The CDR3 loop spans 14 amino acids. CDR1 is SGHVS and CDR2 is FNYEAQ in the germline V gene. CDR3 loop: CASSLVSGLETQYF. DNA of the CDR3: TGTGCCAGCAGCTTAGTGTCGGGGTTGGAGACCCAGTACTTC.

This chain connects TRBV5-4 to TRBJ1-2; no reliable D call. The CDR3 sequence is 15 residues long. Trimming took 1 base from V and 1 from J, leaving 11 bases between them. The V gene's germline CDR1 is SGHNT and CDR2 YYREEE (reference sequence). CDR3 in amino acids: CASSLKAVVNYGYTF. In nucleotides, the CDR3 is TGTGCCAGCAGCTTGAAGGCAGTGGTTAACTATGGCTACACCTTC.

CDR3 in DNA: TGTGCCAGCAGCACATTCGGGGGCGGAACAGGGTTGAACACTGAAGCTTTCTTT. This translates into CASSTFGGGTGLNTEAFF. The chain couples TRBV11-3 to TRBJ1-1; D possibly corresponds to TRBD1 (6 bases). The CDR3 spans 18 residues. With 5 bases removed from V and 0 bases from J, the gap between germline ends came to 22 bases. Germline values: CDR1 SGHNT, CDR2 YENEEA.

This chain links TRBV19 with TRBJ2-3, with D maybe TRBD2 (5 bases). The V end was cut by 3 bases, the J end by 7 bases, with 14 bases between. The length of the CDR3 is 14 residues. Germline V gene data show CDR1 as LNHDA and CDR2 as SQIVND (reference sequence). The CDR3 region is CASSIGRERNTQYF. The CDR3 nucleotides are TGTGCCAGTAGTATCGGAAGGGAGAGGAATACGCAGTATTTT.